This T cell receptor (beta chain) was observed in a study of cytomegalovirus exposure and HLA in healthy donors. The PCR was carried out with 60 Vbeta primers and 13 Jbeta primers. Produced via immunoSEQ multiplex PCR; TCRdb's table is partial and in-frame only. Of 150,000 to 200,000 clones listed, around 84% are singletons. With V trimmed by 8 bases and J by 6 bases, 8 bases remained unmatched. The CDR3 runs 15 residues. CDR1 is SGHTA, CDR2 FQGNSA, per germline. This clonotype was sampled from a woman aged 18-30 years in good health and CMV-seronegative. The chain has TRBV7-2 and TRBJ2-1; 12 bases are shared with TRBD2. The source material was PBMCs. CDR3 amino acids: CASGTSGRRGNEQFF. The CDR3 DNA reads as TGTGCCAGCGGAACTAGCGGGAGGAGGGGCAATGAGCAGTTCTTC.